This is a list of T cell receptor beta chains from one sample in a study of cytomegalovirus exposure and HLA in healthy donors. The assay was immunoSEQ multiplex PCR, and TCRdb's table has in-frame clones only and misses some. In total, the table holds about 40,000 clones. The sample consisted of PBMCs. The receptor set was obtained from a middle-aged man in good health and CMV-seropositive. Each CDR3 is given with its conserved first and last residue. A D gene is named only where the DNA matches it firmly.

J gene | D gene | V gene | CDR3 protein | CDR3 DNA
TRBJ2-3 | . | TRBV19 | CASSGQIRDTQYF | TGTGCCAGTAGTGGTCAGATCAGAGATACGCAGTATTTT
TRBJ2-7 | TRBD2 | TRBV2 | CASSGGRGAYEQYF | TGTGCCAGCAGCGGGGGACGGGGGGCCTACGAGCAGTACTTC
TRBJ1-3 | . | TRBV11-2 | CASSLGRGPHSGNTIYF | TGTGCCAGCAGCTTAGGCCGCGGTCCCCACTCTGGAAACACCATATATTTT
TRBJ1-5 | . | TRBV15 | CATSRDYQPQHF | TGTGCCACCAGCAGAGACTATCAGCCCCAGCATTTT
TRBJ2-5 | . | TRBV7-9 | CASSLGGATAQETQYF | TGTGCCAGCAGCTTGGGGGGGGCCACGGCGCAAGAGACCCAGTACTTC
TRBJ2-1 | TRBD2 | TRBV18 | CASSPGTSGINEQFF | TGTGCCAGCTCACCCGGGACTAGCGGGATTAATGAGCAGTTCTTC
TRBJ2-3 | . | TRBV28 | CASSSLDTQYF | TGTGCCAGCAGTTCCTTAGATACGCAGTATTTT
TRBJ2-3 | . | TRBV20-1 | CSASYADTQYF | TGCAGTGCTAGTTACGCGGATACGCAGTATTTT
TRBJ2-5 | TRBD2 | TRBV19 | CATRLAGAETQYF | TGTGCCACCCGACTAGCGGGAGCAGAGACCCAGTACTTC
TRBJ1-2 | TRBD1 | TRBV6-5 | CASSYDRDRGLGGYTF | TGTGCCAGCAGTTATGATAGGGACAGGGGACTAGGTGGCTACACCTTC
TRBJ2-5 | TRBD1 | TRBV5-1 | CASSSRRDRGVWEQYF | TGCGCCAGCAGCTCCCGCCGGGACAGGGGCGTCTGGGAGCAGTACTTC
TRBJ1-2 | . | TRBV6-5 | CASSYLSRTTNYGYTF | TGTGCCAGCAGTTACCTCTCTCGGACAACTAACTATGGCTACACCTTC
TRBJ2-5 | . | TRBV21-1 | CASSQARIQETQYF | TGTGCCAGCAGTCAGGCACGCATCCAAGAGACCCAGTACTTC
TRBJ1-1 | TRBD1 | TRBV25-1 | CASSPLFQGATGTEAFF | TGTGCCAGCAGTCCCCTCTTTCAGGGGGCCACGGGCACTGAAGCTTTCTTT
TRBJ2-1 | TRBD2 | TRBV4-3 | CASSLSFVGSGILPYNEQFF | TGCGCCAGCAGCCTCTCATTCGTTGGTAGCGGGATCCTTCCCTACAATGAGCAGTTCTTC
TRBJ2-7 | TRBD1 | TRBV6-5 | CASSYSGTGSLYEQYF | TGTGCCAGCAGTTACTCCGGGACAGGATCGTTATACGAGCAGTACTTC
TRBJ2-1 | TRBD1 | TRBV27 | CASSPRDSSYNEQFF | TGTGCCAGCAGTCCCCGGGACAGCTCCTACAATGAGCAGTTCTTC
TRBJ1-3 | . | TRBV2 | CASSEGRPPGNTIYF | TGTGCCAGCAGTGAGGGCCGGCCCCCTGGAAACACCATATATTTT
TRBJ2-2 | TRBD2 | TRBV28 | CASSPGGTGREQNTGELFF | TGTGCCAGCAGCCCTGGCGGGACCGGGCGGGAGCAGAACACCGGGGAGCTGTTTTTT
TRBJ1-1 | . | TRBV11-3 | CASSLDRVGRNTEAFF | TGTGCCAGCAGCTTAGATCGGGTAGGGAGGAACACTGAAGCTTTCTTT
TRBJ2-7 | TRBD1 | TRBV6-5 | CASRDGTGETYEQYF | TGTGCCAGCAGGGACGGGACAGGGGAAACCTACGAGCAGTACTTC
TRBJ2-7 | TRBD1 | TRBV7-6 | CASSPRDSTFYYEQYF | TGTGCCAGCAGCCCCCGGGACAGCACTTTTTACTACGAGCAGTACTTC
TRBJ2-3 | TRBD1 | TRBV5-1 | CASSPDRGADTQYF | TGCGCCAGCAGCCCGGACAGGGGAGCAGATACGCAGTATTTT
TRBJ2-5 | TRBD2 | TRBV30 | CAWREGQTQYF | TGTGCCTGGCGGGAGGGCCAGACCCAGTACTTC
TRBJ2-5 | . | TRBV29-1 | CSVESGTQYF | TGCAGCGTTGAGAGCGGGACCCAGTACTTC
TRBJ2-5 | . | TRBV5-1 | CASSVWDTPFKETQYF | TGCGCCAGCAGCGTTTGGGACACACCCTTCAAAGAGACCCAGTACTTC
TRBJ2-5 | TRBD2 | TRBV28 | CASSSTGGLETQYF | TGTGCCAGCAGTTCGACCGGGGGGTTGGAGACCCAGTACTTC
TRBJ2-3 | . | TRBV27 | CASSPAGWGTDTQYF | TGTGCCAGCAGTCCAGCGGGCTGGGGTACAGATACGCAGTATTTT
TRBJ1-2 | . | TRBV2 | CASTLRGIKYGYTF | TGTGCCAGCACATTAAGGGGGATTAAGTATGGCTACACCTTC
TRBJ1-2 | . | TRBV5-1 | CASSFPGGLYGYTF | TGCGCCAGCAGCTTCCCCGGAGGGCTCTATGGCTACACCTTC
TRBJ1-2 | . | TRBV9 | CASSVGLGGNYGYTF | TGTGCCAGCAGCGTAGGTTTAGGAGGCAACTATGGCTACACCTTC
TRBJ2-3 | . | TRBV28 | CASSLSRDTQYF | TGTGCCAGCAGTTTATCCAGAGATACGCAGTATTTT
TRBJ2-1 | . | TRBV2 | CASTERSGYNEQFF | TGTGCCAGCACGGAGAGATCGGGGTACAATGAGCAGTTCTTC
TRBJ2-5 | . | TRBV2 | CASSERETQYF | TGTGCCAGCAGTGAACGAGAGACCCAGTACTTC
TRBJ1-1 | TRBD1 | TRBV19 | CASTQGTGTIMNTEAFF | TGTGCCAGTACCCAGGGGACAGGTACCATCATGAACACTGAAGCTTTCTTT
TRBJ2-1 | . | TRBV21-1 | CASSKGGTGNEQFF | TGTGCCAGCAGCAAAGGGGGTACAGGCAATGAGCAGTTCTTC
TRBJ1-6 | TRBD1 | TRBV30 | CAWRVPAGQGLPLHF | TGTGCCTGGAGGGTCCCCGCGGGACAGGGTTTACCCCTCCACTTT
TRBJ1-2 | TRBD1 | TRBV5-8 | CASTPGGRSYTF | TGTGCCAGCACCCCAGGGGGGAGAAGCTACACCTTC
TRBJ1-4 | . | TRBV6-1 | CASSAGVANEKLFF | TGTGCCAGCAGTGCCGGGGTGGCTAATGAAAAACTGTTTTTT
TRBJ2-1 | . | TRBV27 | CASSPMTSNEQFF | TGTGCCAGCAGTCCGATGACTAGCAATGAGCAGTTCTTC
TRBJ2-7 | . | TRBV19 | CASSKRGAVGEAYEQYF | TGTGCCAGTAGCAAAAGGGGTGCAGTTGGGGAAGCCTACGAGCAGTACTTC
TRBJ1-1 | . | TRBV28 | CASSGEPGGEGNTEAFF | TGTGCCAGCAGTGGGGAACCGGGGGGGGAAGGTAACACTGAAGCTTTCTTT
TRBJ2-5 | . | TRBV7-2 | CASSLTRDQETQYF | TGTGCCAGCAGCCTCACGCGGGACCAAGAGACCCAGTACTTC
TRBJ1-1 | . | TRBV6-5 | CASSSKQMNTEAFF | TGTGCCAGCAGTTCAAAACAGATGAACACTGAAGCTTTCTTT
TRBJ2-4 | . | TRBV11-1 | CASSLGGSKNIQYF | TGTGCCAGCAGCTTGGGGGGATCCAAAAACATTCAGTACTTC